The clone carrying this TCR beta chain was picked up a small number of times. Germline CDR1 and CDR2: SGHTA and FQGNSA. V dropped 4 bases and J dropped 10 bases, with 11 bases sitting between them. The CDR3 contains 13 residues. The data were produced by immunoSEQ multiplex PCR, yet TCRdb's version contains in-frame clones alone and is incomplete. In the table there are about 59,000 clones, about 89% of which are singletons. The data belong to a study of control samples from healthy donors and cancer patients. This receptor was obtained from a woman aged 60 to 75 with lung cancer. J is TRBJ1-6 and V is TRBV7-2, with D unclear. The sequenced sample was PBMCs. CDR3 region: CASSSQVRSPLHF. The CDR3 DNA follows: TGTGCCAGCAGCTCGCAGGTTCGGTCACCCCTCCACTTT.